The entry below describes one T cell receptor (beta chain). Which antigen it targets is not known. The sample holds no much larger clone one base away, and base qualities are not on file. This record comes from a study of T cell changes during pregnancy in multiple sclerosis (dated by TCRdb to about 2019). Turning to the overall study: In women with multiple sclerosis, the researchers looked at how the T cell repertoire shifted as pregnancy progressed.

Receptor amplification or capture employed the immunoSEQ multiplex PCR assay. Drawn from immuneACCESS, this table holds only the in-frame rearrangements with V and J called that TCRdb kept. Clones are partly lost; checked studies trace under half to an unresolved V gene and leave the rest unexplained. This sample is represented by roughly 40,000 clones; 91% of them were singletons. Of the sample, about 0.5% is held by the ten largest clones. After removal of 4 bases from V and 1 base from J, the junction retains 9 bases not matched to a gene. The germline V gene gives CDR1 as SNHLY and CDR2 as FYNNEI. The CDR3 runs 18 amino acids, cysteine and phenylalanine included. Only the CDR3 portion is preserved as DNA: 54 bases, with reading frame beginning at the first base.

The sequence derives from a female donor in good health, enrolled as a control in a pregnancy study. The sample in question was CD4+ T cells from peripheral blood mononuclear cells, obtained in the second trimester of pregnancy. The sequence links TRBV2 to TRBJ2-3, with 12 junctional bases fitting TRBD2. The DNA is as follows: TGTGCCAGCAGTGCGACTAGCGGGGGCCCTCATCGCACAGATACGCAGTATTTT. Its product reads: CASSATSGGPHRTDTQYF.